This T cell receptor (beta chain) was documented in a study of monozygotic twins with inflammatory bowel disease. The CDR3 consists of 15 residues. The germline CDR1 and CDR2 sequences are LGHDT and YNNKEL (reference sequence). Added by template switching were UMIs that each held a 6-nucleotide sample barcode. Reprocessing the 5' RACE reads, TCRdb reports a single entry for every CDR3 protein and omits DNA. This table holds approximately 140,000 distinct CDR3 sequences. Sequencing used blood. The rearrangement joins TRBV3-1 to TRBJ1-1; TCRdb picks TRBD1, but there is no DNA to check that call. The clonotype comes from a human donor with ulcerative colitis or Crohn's disease, or a healthy co-twin of an affected twin (not recorded which). CDR3 amino acids: CASSHSPGEGTEAFF.